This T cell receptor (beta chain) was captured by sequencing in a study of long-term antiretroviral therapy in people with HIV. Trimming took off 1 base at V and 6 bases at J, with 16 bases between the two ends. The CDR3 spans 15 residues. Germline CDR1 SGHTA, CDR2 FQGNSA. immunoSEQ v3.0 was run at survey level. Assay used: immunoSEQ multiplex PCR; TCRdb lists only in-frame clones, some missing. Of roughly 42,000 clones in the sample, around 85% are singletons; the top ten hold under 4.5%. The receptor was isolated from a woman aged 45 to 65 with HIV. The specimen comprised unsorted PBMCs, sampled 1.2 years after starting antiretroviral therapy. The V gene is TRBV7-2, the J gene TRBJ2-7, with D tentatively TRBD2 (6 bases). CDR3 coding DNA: TGTGCCAGCAGCTTAGAAGGCGGGGCCCGCGGCGAGCAGTACTTC. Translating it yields CASSLEGGARGEQYF.